The sequence of this TCR beta chain was determined in a study of identifying expanded T cells in peripheral blood. Method: immunoSEQ multiplex PCR; TCRdb's copy keeps in-frame clones and lacks some. The sample holds nearly 60,000 clones; approximately 89% are singletons and the top ten take 3% to 4.5%. From germline, CDR1 is LGHNA and CDR2 YSLEER. The CDR3 extends over 16 amino acids. The J segment lost 2 bases and the V segment lost 1 base, leaving 2 bases of the junction unmatched. A remark on this clone: Its specificity is unknown.

Healthy donors had no documented immune events, such as infections, while sampled. The study's findings and limits: Over two and four weeks, about 15 and 19 clones changed, versus roughly 1.2 between replicates. Approximately 2-week clone count variance significantly increased as total template count grew.

The TCR sequence derives from a person between 18 and 75 years old in good health. Material: blood. The rearrangement joins TRBV4-3 to TRBJ2-5, with 12 nucleotides matching TRBD2. The chain's CDR3 is CASSQVTSGGQETQYF. DNA for the CDR3: TGCGCCAGCAGCCAAGTGACTAGCGGGGGTCAAGAGACCCAGTACTTC.